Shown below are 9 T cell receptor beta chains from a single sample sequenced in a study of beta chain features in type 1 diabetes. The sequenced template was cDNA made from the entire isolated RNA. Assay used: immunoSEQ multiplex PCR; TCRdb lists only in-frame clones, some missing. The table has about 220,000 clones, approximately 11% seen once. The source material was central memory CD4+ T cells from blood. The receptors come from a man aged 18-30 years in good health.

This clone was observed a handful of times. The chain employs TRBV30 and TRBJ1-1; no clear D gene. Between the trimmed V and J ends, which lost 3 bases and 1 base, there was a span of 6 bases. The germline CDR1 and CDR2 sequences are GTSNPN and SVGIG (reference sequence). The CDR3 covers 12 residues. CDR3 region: CAWRRGNTEAFF. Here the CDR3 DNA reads TGTGCCTGGAGGAGAGGGAACACTGAAGCTTTCTTT.

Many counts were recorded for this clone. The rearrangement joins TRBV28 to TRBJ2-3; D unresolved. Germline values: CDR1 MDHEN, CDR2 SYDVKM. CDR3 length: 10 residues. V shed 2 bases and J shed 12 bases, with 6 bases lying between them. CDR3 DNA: TGTGCCAGCAGTTTACCCTTCCAGTATTTT. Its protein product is CASSLPFQYF. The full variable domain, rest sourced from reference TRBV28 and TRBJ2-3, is DVKVTQSSRYLVKRTGEKVFLECVQDMDHENMFWYRQDPGLGLRLIYFSYDVKMKEKGDIPEGYSVSREKKERFSLILESASTNQTSMYLCASSLPFQYFGPGTRLTVL.

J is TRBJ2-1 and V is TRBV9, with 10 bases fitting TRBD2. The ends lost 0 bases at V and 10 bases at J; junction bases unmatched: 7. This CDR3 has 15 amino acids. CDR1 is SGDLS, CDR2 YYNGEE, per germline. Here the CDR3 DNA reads TGTGCCAGCAGCGTAGAAACTAGCGGGATAAGCGAGCAGTTCTTC. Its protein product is CASSVETSGISEQFF.

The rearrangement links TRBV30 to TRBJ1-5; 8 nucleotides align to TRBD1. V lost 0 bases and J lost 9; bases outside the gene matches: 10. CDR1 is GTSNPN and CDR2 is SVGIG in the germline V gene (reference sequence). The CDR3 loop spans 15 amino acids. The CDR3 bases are TGTGCCTGGAGTGTGGCAGGGGGCGAAGAGGGGCCCCAGCATTTT. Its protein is CAWSVAGGEEGPQHF.

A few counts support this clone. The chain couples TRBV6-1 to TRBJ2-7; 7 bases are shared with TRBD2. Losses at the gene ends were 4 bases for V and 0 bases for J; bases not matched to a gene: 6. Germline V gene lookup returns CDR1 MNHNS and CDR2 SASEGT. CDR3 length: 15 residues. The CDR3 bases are TGTGCCAGCAGTGCAAGCGGGACGAGCTCCTACGAGCAGTACTTC. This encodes CASSASGTSSYEQYF.

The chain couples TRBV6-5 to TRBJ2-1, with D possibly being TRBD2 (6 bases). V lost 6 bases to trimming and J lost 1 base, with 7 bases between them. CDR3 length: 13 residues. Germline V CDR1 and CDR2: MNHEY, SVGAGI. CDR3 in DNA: TGTGCCAGCAGGCGGGATTCCTACAATGAGCAGTTCTTC. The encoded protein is CASRRDSYNEQFF.

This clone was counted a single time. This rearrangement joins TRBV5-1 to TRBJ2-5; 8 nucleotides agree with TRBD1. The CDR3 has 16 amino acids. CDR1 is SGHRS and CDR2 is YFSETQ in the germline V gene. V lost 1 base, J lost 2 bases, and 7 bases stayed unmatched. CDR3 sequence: CASSLSGTGGQETQYF. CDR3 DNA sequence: TGCGCCAGCAGCTTGAGTGGGACAGGCGGACAAGAGACCCAGTACTTC.

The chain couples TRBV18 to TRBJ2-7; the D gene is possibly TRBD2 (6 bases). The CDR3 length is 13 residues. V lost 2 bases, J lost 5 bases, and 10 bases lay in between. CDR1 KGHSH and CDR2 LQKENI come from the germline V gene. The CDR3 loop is CASSPITGDEQYF. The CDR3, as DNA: TGTGCCAGCTCACCAATAACGGGAGACGAGCAGTACTTC.

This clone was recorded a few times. CDR3 sequence: CASSAQTGLDEQYF. For the CDR3, the DNA is TGTGCCAGCTCAGCTCAAACAGGGTTGGATGAGCAGTACTTC. The chain has TRBV18 and TRBJ2-7, with a weak D call TRBD1 (6 bases). Trimming left V 5 bases short and J 7 bases short, with 18 bases between. Germline CDR1 KGHSH, CDR2 LQKENI. This CDR3 has 14 residues.